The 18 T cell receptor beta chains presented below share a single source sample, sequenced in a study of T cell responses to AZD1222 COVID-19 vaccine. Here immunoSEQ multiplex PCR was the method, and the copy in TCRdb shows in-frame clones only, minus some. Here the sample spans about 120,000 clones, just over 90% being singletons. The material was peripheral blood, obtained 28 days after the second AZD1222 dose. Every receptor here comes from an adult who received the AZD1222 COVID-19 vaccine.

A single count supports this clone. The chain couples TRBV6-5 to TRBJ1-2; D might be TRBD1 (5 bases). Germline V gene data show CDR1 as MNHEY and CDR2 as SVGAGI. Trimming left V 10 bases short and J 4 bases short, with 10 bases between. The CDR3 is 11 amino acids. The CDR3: CAIGTSYGYTF. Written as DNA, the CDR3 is TGTGCCATCGGGACGTCCTATGGCTACACCTTC.

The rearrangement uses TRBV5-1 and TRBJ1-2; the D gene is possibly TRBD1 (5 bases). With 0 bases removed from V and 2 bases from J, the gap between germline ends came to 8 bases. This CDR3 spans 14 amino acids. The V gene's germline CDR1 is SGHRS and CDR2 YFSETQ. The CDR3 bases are TGCGCCAGCAGCTTGGCGGACACAAACTATGGCTACACCTTC. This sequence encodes CASSLADTNYGYTF.

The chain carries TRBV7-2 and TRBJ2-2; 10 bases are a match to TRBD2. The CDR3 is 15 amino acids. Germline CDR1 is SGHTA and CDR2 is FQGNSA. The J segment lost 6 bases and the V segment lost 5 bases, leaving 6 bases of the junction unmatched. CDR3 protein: CASSPLLAGAGELFF. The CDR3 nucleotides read TGTGCCAGCAGCCCGCTCCTAGCGGGAGCCGGGGAGCTGTTTTTT.

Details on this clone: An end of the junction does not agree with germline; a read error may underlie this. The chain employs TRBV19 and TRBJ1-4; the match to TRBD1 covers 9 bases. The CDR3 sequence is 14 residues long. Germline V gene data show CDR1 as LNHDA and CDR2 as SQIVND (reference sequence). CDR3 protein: CASSTQGANEKLFF. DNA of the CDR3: TGTGCCAGTAGCACACAGGGGGCTAACGAAAAACTGTTTTTT.

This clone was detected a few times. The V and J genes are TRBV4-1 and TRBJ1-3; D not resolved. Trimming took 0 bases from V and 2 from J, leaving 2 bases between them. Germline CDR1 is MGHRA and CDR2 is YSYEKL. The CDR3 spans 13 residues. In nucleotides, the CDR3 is TGCGCCAGCAGCCAAGAAACTGGAAACACCATATATTTT. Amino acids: CASSQETGNTIYF.

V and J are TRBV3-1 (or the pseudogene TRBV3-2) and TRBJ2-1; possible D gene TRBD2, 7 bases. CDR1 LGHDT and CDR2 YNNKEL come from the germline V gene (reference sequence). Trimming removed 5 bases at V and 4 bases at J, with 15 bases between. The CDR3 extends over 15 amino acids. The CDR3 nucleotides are TGTGCCAGCAGCTACAGGGAGGGCCTTTACAATGAGCAGTTCTTC. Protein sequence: CASSYREGLYNEQFF.

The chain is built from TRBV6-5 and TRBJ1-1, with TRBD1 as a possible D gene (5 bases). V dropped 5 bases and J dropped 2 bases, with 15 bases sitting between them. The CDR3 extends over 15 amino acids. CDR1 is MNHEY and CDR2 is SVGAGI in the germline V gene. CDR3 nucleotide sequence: TGTGCCAGCAGTCTTACAGGTTCGGGTAACACTGAAGCTTTCTTT. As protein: CASSLTGSGNTEAFF.

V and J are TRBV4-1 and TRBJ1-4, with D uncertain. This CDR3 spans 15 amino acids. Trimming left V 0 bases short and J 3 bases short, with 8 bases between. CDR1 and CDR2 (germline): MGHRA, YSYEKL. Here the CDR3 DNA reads TGCGCCAGCAGCCAAGAATCCCGGTCTAATGAAAAACTGTTTTTT. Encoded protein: CASSQESRSNEKLFF.

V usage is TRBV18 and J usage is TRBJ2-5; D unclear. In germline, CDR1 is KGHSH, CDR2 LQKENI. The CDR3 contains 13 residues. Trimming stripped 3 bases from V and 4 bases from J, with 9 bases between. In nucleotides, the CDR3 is TGTGCCAGCTCACCGTCGTGGGGAGAGACCCAGTACTTC. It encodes CASSPSWGETQYF.

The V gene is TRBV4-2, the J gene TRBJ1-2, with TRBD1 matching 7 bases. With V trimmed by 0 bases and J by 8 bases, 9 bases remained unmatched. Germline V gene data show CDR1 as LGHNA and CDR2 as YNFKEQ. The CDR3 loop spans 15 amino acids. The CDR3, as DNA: TGTGCCAGCAGCCAAGAAGGGGGCGTTGGGGGCGGCTACACCTTC. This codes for CASSQEGGVGGGYTF.

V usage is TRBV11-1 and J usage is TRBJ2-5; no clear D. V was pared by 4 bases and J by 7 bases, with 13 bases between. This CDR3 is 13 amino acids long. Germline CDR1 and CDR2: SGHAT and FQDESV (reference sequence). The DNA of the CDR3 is TGTGCCAGCAGCTCAGGTCCGGATGGGACCCAGTACTTC. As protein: CASSSGPDGTQYF.

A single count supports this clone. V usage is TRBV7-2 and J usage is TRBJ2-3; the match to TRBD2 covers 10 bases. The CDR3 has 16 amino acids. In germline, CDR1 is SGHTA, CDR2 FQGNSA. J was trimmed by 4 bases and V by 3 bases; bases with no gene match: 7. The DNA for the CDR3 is TGTGCCAGCAGCTTCAGTCTAGCGGGGGACTCAGATACGCAGTATTTT. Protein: CASSFSLAGDSDTQYF.

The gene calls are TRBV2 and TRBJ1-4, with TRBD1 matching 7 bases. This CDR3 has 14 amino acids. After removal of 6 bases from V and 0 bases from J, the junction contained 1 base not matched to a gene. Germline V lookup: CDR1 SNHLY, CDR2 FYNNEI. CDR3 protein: CASSGTATNEKLFF. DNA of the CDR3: TGTGCCAGCAGCGGGACAGCAACTAATGAAAAACTGTTTTTT.

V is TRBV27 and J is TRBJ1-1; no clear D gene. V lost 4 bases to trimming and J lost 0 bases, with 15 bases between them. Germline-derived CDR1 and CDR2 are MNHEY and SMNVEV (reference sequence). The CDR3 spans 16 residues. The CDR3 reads CASSSTTPGVNTEAFF. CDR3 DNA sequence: TGTGCCAGCAGTTCGACGACCCCCGGGGTGAACACTGAAGCTTTCTTT.

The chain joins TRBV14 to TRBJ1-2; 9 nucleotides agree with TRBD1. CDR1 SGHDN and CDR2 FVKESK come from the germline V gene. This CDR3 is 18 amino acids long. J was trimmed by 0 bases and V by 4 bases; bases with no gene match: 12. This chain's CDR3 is CASSPRGQGHLSNYGYTF. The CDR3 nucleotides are TGTGCCAGCAGCCCCCGGGGACAGGGCCATTTATCTAACTATGGCTACACCTTC.

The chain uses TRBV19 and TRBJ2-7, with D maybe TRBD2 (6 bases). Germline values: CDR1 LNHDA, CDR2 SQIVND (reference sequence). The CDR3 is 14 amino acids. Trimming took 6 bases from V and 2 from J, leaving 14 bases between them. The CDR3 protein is CASRDRRGPYEQYF. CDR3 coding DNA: TGTGCCAGTAGAGATAGGCGGGGACCCTACGAGCAGTACTTC.

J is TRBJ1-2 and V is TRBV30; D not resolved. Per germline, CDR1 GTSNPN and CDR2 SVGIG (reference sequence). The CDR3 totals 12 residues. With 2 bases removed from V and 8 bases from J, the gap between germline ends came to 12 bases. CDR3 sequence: CAWSPLDRGYTF. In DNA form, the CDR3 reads TGTGCCTGGAGTCCCTTGGACCGAGGCTACACCTTC.

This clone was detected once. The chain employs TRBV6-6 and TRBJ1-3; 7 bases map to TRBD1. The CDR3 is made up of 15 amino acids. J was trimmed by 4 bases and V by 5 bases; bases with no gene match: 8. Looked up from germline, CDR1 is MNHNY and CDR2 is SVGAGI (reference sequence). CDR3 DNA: TGTGCCAGCAGTCGCACAGGGGTGGGAGGAAACACCATATATTTT. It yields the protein CASSRTGVGGNTIYF.